This record concerns one T cell receptor beta chain sequence. Unmatched junction bases numbered 7, after V lost 1 base and J lost 4 bases. The CDR3 is 16 amino acids. In germline, CDR1 is PRHDT, CDR2 FYEKMQ (reference sequence). The sample belongs to a study of blood T cell repertoires in COVID-19. Repertoires were generated with immunoSEQ multiplex PCR, while TCRdb's copy carries only in-frame clones and drops some. The sample contains 150,000 to 160,000 clones, around 84% of which appear only once. The chain has TRBV13 and TRBJ2-1, with TRBD2 identical over 7 bases. The source material was peripheral blood. The source is a woman in her forties or fifties with acute or convalescent COVID-19. The CDR3 loop is CASSLEGRAGYNEQFF. The CDR3 nucleotides read TGTGCCAGCAGCTTAGAAGGGAGGGCCGGGTACAATGAGCAGTTCTTC.